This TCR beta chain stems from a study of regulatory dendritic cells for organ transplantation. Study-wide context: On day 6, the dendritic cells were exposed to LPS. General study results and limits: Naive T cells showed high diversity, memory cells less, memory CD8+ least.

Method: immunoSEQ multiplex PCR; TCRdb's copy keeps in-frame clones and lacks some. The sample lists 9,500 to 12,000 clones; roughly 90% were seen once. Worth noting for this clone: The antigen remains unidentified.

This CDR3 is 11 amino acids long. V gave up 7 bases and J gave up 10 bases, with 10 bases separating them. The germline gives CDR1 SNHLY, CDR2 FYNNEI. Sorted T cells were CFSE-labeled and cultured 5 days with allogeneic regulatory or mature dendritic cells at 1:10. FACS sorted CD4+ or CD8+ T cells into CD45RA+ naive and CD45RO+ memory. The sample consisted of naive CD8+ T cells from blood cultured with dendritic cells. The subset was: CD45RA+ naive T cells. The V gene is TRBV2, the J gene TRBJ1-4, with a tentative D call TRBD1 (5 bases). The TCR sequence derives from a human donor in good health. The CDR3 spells CASTGAGKLFF. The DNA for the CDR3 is TGTGCCAGCACCGGGGCGGGAAAACTGTTTTTT.